This TCR beta chain was sequenced in a study of shared clonotypes between healthy human individuals. Study-wide results and limits: Donors were few, which limited the genetic and exposure-history diversity represented.

In the case of this clone: Its specificity is not known.

Produced via immunoSEQ multiplex PCR; TCRdb's table is partial and in-frame only. The sample includes over a million clones, about 70% seen only once; the top ten take approximately 1.5%. Donors comprised only Caucasian adults living in Nashville, Tennessee. The CDR3 totals 14 residues. The germline gives CDR1 SQVTM, CDR2 ANQGSEA. V was shortened by 4 bases and J by 0 bases, with 12 bases between the two germline ends. The source of this sequence is a young man in good health. Input material: memory CD4+ T cells sorted from blood. This sample's subset: CD45RA-negative fraction. The J gene is TRBJ2-5, the V gene TRBV29-1; D unresolved. This CDR3 is CSVGAVVYQETQYF. The CDR3 region has the DNA TGCAGCGTTGGGGCTGTCGTGTACCAAGAGACCCAGTACTTC.